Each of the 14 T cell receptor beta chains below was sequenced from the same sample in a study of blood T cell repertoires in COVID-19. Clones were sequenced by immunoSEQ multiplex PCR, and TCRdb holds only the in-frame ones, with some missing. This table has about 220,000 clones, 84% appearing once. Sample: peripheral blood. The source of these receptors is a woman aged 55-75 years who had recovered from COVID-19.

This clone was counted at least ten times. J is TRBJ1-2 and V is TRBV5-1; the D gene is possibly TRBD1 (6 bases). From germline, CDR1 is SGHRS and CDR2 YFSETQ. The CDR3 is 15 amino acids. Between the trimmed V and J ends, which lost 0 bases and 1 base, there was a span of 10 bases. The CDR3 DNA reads TGCGCCAGCAGCTTGGATGGACAGAATAACTATGGCTACACCTTC. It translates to CASSLDGQNNYGYTF.

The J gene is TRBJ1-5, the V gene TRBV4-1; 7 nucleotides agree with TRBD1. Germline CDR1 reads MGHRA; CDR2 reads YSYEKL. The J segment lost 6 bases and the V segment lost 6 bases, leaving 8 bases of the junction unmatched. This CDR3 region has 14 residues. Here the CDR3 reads CASSRQGSSQPQHF. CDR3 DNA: TGCGCCAGCAGTCGACAGGGATCAAGTCAGCCCCAGCATTTT.

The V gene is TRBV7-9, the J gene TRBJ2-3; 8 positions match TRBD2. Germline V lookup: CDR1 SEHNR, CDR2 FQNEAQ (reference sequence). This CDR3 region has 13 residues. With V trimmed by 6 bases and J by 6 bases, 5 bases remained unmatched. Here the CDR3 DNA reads TGTGCCAGCAGAAATAGCGGGGCGGATACGCAGTATTTT. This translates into CASRNSGADTQYF.

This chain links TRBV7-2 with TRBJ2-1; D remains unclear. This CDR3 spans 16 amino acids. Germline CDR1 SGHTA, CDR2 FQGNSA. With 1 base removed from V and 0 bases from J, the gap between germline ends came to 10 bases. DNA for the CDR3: TGTGCCAGCAGCTTAGAAGGTACTAACTCCTACAATGAGCAGTTCTTC. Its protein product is CASSLEGTNSYNEQFF.

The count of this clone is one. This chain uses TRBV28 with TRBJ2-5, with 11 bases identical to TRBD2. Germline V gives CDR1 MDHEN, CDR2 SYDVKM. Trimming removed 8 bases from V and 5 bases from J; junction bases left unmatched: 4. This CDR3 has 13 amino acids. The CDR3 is CASRLAGLETQYF. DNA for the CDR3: TGTGCCAGCCGACTAGCGGGGCTCGAGACCCAGTACTTC.

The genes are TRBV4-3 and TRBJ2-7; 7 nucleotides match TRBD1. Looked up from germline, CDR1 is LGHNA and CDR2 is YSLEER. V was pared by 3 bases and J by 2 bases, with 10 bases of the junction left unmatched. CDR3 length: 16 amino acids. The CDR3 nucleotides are TGCGCCAGCAGCCAGCAATCCGACAGGGACCCCTACGAGCAGTACTTC. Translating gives CASSQQSDRDPYEQYF.

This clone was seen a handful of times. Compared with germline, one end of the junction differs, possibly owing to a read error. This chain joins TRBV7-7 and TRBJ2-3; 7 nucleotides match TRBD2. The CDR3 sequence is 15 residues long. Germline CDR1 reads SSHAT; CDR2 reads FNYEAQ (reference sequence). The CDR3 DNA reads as TGTGCTAGCAGCTTAGGCCTAGCGGGCACAGATACGCAGTATTTT. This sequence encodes CASSLGLAGTDTQYF.

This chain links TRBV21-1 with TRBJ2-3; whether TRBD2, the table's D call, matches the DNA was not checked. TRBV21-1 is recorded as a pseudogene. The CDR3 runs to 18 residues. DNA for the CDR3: TGTGCCAGCAAAAGGAGGGCGGGGGTAAATCGTTGCACAGATACGCAGTATTTT. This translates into CASKRRAGVNRCTDTQYF.

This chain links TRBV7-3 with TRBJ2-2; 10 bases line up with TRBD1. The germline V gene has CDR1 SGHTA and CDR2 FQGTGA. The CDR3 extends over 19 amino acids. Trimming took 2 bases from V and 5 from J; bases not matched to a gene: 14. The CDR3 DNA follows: TGTGCCAGCAGCTTACAGGGAAGTCGGACAGGGGGACGAACCGGGGAGCTGTTTTTT. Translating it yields CASSLQGSRTGGRTGELFF.

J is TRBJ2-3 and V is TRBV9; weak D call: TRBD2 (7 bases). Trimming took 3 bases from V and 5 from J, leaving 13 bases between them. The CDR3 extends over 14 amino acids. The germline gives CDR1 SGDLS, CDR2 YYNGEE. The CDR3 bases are TGTGCCAGCAGCGAAGGGGGGGAAGGAGATACGCAGTATTTT. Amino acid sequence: CASSEGGEGDTQYF. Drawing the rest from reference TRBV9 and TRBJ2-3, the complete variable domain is DSGVTQTPKHLITATGQRVTLRCSPRSGDLSVYWYQQSLDQGLQFLIQYYNGEERAKGNILERFSAQQFPDLHSELNLSSLELGDSALYFCASSEGGEGDTQYFGPGTRLTVL.

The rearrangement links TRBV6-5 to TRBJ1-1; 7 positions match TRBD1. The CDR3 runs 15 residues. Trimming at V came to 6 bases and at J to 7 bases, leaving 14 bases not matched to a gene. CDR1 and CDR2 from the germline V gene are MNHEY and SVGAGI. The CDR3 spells CASRLDRDRNFEAFF. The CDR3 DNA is TGTGCCAGCAGATTGGACCGGGACAGAAACTTTGAAGCTTTCTTT.

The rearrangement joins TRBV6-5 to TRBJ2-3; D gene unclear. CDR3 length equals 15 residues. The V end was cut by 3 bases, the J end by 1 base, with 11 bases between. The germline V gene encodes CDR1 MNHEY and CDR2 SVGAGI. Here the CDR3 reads CASSYNPLGTDTQYF. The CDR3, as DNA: TGTGCCAGCAGTTATAACCCTCTAGGCACAGATACGCAGTATTTT.

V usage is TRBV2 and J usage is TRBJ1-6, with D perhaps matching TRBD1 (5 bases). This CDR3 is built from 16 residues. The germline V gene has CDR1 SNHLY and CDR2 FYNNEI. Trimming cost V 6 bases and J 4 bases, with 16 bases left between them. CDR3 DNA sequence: TGTGCCAGCAGGCCTTACCGACAGTTGTATAATTCACCCCTCCACTTT. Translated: CASRPYRQLYNSPLHF.

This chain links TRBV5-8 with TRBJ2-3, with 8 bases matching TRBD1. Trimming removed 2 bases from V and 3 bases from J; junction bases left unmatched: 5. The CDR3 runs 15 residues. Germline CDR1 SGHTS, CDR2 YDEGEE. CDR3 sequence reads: CASSFTGGGTDTQYF. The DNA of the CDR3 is TGTGCCAGCAGCTTTACAGGGGGAGGAACAGATACGCAGTATTTT. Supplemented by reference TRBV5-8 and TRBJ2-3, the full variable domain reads EAGVTQSPTHLIKTRGQQATLRCSPISGHTSVYWYQQALGLGLQFLLWYDEGEERNRGNFPPRFSGRQFPNYSSELNVNALELEDSALYLCASSFTGGGTDTQYFGPGTRLTVL.